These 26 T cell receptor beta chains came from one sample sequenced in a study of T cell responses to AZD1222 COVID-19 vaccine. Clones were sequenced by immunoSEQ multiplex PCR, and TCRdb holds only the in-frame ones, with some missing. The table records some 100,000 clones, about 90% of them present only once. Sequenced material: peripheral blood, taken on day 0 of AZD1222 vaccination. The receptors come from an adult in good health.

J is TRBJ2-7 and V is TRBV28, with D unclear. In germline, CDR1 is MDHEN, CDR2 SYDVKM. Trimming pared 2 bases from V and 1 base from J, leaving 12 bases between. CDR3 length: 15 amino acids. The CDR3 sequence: CASSLRLGWSYEQYF. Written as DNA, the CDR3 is TGTGCCAGCAGTTTAAGGCTAGGTTGGTCCTACGAGCAGTACTTC.

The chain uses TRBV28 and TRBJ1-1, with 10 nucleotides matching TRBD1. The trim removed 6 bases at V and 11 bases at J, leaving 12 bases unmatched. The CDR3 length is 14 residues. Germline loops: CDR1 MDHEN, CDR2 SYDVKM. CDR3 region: CASSLGQGVGAAFF. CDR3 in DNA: TGTGCCAGCAGCCTAGGACAGGGGGTAGGGGCGGCTTTCTTT.

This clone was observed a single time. The CDR3 sequence is CASSYTGSQPQHF. DNA for the CDR3: TGTGCCAGCAGTTACACAGGTTCCCAGCCCCAGCATTTT. The gene calls are TRBV6-2 or TRBV6-3 and TRBJ1-5; a possible D gene is TRBD1 (5 bases). The CDR3 contains 13 residues. Trimming pared 2 bases from V and 7 bases from J, leaving 9 bases between. The germline V gene encodes CDR1 MNHEY and CDR2 SVGEGT.

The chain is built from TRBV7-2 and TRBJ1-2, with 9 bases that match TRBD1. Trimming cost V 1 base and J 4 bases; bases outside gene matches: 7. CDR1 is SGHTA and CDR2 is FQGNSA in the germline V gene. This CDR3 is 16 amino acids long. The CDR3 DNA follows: TGTGCCAGCAGCTTAGGGGGGACAGGGAGGGGCTATGGCTACACCTTC. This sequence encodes CASSLGGTGRGYGYTF.

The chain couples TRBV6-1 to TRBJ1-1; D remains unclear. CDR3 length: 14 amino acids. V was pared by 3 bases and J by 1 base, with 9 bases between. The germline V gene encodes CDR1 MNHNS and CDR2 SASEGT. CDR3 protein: CASSEQIQNTEAFF. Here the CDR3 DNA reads TGTGCCAGCAGTGAGCAGATACAGAACACTGAAGCTTTCTTT.

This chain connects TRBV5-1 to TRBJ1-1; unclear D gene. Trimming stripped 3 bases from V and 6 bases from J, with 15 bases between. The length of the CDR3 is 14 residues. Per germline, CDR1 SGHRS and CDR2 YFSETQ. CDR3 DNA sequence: TGCGCCAGCAGCTCGGGTCTAGGTATCGCTGAAGCTTTCTTT. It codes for CASSSGLGIAEAFF. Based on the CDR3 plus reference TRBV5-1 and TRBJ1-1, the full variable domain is KAGVTQTPRYLIKTRGQQVTLSCSPISGHRSVSWYQQTPGQGLQFLFEYFSETQRNKGNFPGRFSGRQFSNSRSEMNVSTLELGDSALYLCASSSGLGIAEAFFGQGTRLTVV.

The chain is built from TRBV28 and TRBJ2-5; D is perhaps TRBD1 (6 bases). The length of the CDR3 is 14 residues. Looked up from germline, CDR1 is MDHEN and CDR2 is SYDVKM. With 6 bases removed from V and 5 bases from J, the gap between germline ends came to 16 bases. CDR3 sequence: CASSPPGQRETQYF. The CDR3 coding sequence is TGTGCCAGCAGCCCCCCAGGACAGAGGGAGACCCAGTACTTC.

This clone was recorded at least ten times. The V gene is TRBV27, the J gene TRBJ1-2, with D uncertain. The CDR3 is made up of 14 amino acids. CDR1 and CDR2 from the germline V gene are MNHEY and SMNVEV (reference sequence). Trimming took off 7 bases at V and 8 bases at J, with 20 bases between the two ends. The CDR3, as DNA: TGTGCCAGCACCCCGAGGCGGGGTCCGGGGGGCTACACCTTC. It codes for CASTPRRGPGGYTF.

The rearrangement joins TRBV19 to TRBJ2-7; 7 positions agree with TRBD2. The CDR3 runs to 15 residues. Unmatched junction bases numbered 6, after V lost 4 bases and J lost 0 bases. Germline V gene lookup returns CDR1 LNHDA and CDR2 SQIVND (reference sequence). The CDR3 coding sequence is TGTGCCAGTAGTAGTAGCGGGCGAATCTCCTACGAGCAGTACTTC. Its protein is CASSSSGRISYEQYF. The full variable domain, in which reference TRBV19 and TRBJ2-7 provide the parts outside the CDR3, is DGGITQSPKYLFRKEGQNVTLSCEQNLNHDAMYWYRQDPGQGLRLIYYSQIVNDFQKGDIAEGYSVSREKKESFPLTVTSAQKNPTAFYLCASSSSGRISYEQYFGPGTRLTVT.

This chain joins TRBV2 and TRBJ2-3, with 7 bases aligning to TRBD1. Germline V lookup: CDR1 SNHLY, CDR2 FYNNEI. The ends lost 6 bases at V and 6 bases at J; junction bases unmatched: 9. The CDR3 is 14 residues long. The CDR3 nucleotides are TGTGCCAGCAGATGGACAGGCATCCCCGATACGCAGTATTTT. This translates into CASRWTGIPDTQYF.

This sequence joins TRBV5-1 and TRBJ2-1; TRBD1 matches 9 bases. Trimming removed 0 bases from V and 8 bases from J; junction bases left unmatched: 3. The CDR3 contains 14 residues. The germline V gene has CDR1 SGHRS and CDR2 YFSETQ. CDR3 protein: CASSLVTGGHEQFF. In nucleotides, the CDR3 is TGCGCCAGCAGCTTGGTAACAGGGGGCCATGAGCAGTTCTTC.

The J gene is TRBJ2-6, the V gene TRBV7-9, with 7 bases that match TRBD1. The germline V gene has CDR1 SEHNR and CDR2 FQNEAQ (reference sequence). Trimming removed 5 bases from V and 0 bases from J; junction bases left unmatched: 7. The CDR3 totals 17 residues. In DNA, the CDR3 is TGTGCCAGCAGCCGGGACAGTCACCACTCTGGGGCCAACGTCCTGACTTTC. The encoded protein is CASSRDSHHSGANVLTF.

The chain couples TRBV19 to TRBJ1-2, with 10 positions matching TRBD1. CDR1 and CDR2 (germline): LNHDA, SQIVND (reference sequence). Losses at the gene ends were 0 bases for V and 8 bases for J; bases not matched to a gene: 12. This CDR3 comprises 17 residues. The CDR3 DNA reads TGTGCCAGTAGTATAGAGACCGAGACAGGGGGCGCGAACGGCTACACCTTC. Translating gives CASSIETETGGANGYTF.

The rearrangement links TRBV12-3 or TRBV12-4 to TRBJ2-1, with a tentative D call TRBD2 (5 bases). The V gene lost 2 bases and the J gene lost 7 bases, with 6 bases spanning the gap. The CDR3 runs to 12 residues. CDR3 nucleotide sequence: TGTGCCAGCAGTTTATGGGAGAATGAGCAGTTCTTC. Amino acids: CASSLWENEQFF.

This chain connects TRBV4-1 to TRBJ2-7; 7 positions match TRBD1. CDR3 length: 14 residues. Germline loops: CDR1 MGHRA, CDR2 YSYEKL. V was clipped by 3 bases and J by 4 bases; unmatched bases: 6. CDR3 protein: CASSHRQGLYEQYF. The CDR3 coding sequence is TGCGCCAGCAGCCATCGACAGGGCTTATACGAGCAGTACTTC.

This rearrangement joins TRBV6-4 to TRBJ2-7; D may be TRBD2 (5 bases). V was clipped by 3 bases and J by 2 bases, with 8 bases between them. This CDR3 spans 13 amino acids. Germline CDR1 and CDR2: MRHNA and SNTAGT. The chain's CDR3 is CASSEGDAYEQYF. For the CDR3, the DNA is TGTGCCAGCAGTGAGGGAGATGCCTACGAGCAGTACTTC.

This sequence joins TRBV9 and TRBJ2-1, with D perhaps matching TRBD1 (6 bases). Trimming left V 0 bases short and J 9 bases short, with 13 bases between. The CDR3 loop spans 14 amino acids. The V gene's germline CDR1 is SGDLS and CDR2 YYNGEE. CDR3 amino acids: CASSVAVIGGEQFF. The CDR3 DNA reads TGTGCCAGCAGCGTAGCAGTGATAGGGGGTGAGCAGTTCTTC.

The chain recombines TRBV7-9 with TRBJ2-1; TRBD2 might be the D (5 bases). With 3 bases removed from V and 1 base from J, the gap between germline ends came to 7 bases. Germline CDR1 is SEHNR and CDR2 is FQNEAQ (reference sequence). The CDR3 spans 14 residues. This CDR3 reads CASSFGLSYNEQFF. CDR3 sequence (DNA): TGTGCCAGCAGCTTTGGACTTTCCTACAATGAGCAGTTCTTC.

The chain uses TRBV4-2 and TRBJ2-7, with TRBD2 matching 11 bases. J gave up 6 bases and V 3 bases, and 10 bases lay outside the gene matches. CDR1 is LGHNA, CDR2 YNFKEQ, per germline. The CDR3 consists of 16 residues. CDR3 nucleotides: TGTGCCAGCAGCCATCAAGGGCTAGCGGGAGGTCGCGAGCAGTACTTC. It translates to CASSHQGLAGGREQYF.

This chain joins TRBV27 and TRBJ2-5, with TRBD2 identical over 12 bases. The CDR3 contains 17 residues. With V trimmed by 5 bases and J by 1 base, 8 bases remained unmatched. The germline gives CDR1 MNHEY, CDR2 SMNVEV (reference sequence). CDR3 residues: CASSIGLAGMGQETQYF. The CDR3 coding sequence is TGTGCCAGCAGTATCGGACTAGCGGGAATGGGCCAAGAGACCCAGTACTTC.

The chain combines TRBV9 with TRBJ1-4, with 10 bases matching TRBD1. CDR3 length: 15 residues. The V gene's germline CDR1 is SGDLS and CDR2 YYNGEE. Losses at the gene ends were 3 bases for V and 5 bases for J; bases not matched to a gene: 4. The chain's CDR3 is CASSALDRGNEKLFF. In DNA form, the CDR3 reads TGTGCCAGCAGCGCGCTGGACAGGGGGAATGAAAAACTGTTTTTT.

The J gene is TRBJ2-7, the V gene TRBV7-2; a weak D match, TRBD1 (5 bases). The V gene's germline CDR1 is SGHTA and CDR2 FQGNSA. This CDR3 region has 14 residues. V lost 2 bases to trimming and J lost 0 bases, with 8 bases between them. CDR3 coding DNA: TGTGCCAGCAGCTTATGGGGCAGCTCCTACGAGCAGTACTTC. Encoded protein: CASSLWGSSYEQYF.

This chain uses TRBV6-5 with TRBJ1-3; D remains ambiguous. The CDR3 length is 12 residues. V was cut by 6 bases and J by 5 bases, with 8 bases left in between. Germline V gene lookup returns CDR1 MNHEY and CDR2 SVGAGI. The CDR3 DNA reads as TGTGCCAGCAGGGATTGGAGAAACACCATATATTTT. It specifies CASRDWRNTIYF.

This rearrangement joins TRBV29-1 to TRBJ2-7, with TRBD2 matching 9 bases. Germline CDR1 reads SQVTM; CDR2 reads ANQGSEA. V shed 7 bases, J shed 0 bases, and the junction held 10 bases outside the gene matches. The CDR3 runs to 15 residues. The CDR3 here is CSAAGGALSSYEQYF. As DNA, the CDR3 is TGCAGCGCGGCGGGGGGGGCCTTGTCCTCCTACGAGCAGTACTTC.

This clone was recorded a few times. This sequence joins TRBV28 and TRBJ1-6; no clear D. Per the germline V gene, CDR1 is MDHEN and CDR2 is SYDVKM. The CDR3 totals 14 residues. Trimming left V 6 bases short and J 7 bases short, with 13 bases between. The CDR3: CASRFPGLNSPLHF. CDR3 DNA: TGTGCCAGCAGATTTCCCGGGCTCAATTCACCCCTCCACTTT.

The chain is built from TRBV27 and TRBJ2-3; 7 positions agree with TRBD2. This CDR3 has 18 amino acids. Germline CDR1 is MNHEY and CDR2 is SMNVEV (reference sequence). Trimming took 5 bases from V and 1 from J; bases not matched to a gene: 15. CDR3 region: CASSQVPGGGPGTDTQYF. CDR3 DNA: TGTGCCAGCAGTCAGGTGCCGGGGGGAGGGCCGGGCACAGATACGCAGTATTTT.